Shown below are 8 T cell receptor beta chains from a single sample sequenced in a study of shared clonotypes between healthy human individuals. TCRdb's table, derived via immunoSEQ multiplex PCR, lists solely in-frame clones and lacks some. This table has about 1 million clones, about 77% appearing once. Source material: memory CD4+ T cells sorted from blood. Subset indicated: CD45RA-negative fraction. Receptors originate from a man between 18 and 29 years old in good health.

The chain combines TRBV7-6 with TRBJ2-5; TRBD1 is a possible D gene (6 bases). The CDR3 runs 15 residues. The V end was cut by 1 base, the J end by 5 bases, with 14 bases between. Germline-derived CDR1 and CDR2 are SGHVS and FNYEAQ. CDR3 sequence reads: CASSLGSGGEETQYF. DNA of the CDR3: TGTGCCAGCAGCTTAGGATCTGGGGGCGAGGAGACCCAGTACTTC.

The V call is TRBV4-1, the J call TRBJ1-3; possible D gene TRBD1, 5 bases. Per germline, CDR1 MGHRA and CDR2 YSYEKL. The V end was cut by 6 bases, the J end by 0 bases, with 15 bases between. This CDR3 has 16 residues. CDR3 sequence reads: CASRHTDSNSGNTIYF. CDR3 in DNA: TGCGCCAGCAGGCATACTGACAGCAACTCTGGAAACACCATATATTTT.

The chain carries TRBV5-4 and TRBJ2-7; TRBD1 aligns across 9 bases. CDR1 and CDR2 (germline): SGHNT, YYREEE (reference sequence). This CDR3 region has 14 residues. V lost 3 bases, J lost 2 bases, and 3 bases stayed unmatched. This chain's CDR3 is CASSSGTGPYEQYF. The DNA for the CDR3 is TGTGCCAGCAGCTCGGGGACAGGGCCCTACGAGCAGTACTTC.

The chain carries TRBV7-9 and TRBJ1-6; D remains ambiguous. Trimming removed 2 bases from V and 9 bases from J, with 11 bases in between. Germline V gives CDR1 SEHNR, CDR2 FQNEAQ (reference sequence). This CDR3 has 14 residues. The CDR3 DNA sequence: TGTGCCAGCAGCTTAAGCCTACCGGGTTCACCCCTCCACTTT. This sequence encodes CASSLSLPGSPLHF. The variable domain in full, with the rest retrieved from reference TRBV7-9 and TRBJ1-6, is DTGVSQNPRHKITKRGQNVTFRCDPISEHNRLYWYRQTLGQGPEFLTYFQNEAQLEKSRLLSDRFSAERPKGSFSTLEIQRTEQGDSAMYLCASSLSLPGSPLHFGNGTRLTVT.

This clone was detected once. The J gene is TRBJ2-1, the V gene TRBV5-1; D is unclear. The CDR3 sequence is 13 residues long. Germline V lookup: CDR1 SGHRS, CDR2 YFSETQ. V was clipped by 2 bases and J by 7 bases, with 10 bases between them. The CDR3 region has the DNA TGCGCCAGCAGCTTATCCTCCGGAAATGAGCAGTTCTTC. Translation gives CASSLSSGNEQFF.

This rearrangement joins TRBV5-4 to TRBJ2-1, with TRBD2 as a possible D gene (6 bases). The CDR3 contains 15 residues. The germline CDR1 and CDR2 sequences are SGHNT and YYREEE (reference sequence). With 0 bases removed from V and 4 bases from J, the gap between germline ends came to 11 bases. The CDR3 sequence: CASSLDGLLYNEQFF. The CDR3, as DNA: TGTGCCAGCAGCTTGGATGGACTACTTTACAATGAGCAGTTCTTC.

Remarks on this clone: Being one base from a much bigger clone, this may be a read error. The V call is TRBV7-2, the J call TRBJ1-6, with TRBD1 matching over 9 bases. This CDR3 is built from 13 residues. J was trimmed by 7 bases and V by 5 bases; bases with no gene match: 0. CDR1 SGHTA and CDR2 FQGNSA come from the germline V gene. CDR3 sequence: CASSGQGNSPLHF. The CDR3 nucleotides read TGTGCCAGCAGCGGACAGGGGAATTCACCCCTCCACTTT.

The chain carries TRBV5-1 and TRBJ2-2; 7 nucleotides line up with TRBD2. The length of the CDR3 is 14 residues. Germline CDR1 reads SGHRS; CDR2 reads YFSETQ. With 6 bases clipped from V and 5 bases from J, the junction kept 7 bases outside the gene matches. The CDR3 region is CASIRDYNTGELFF. In DNA, the CDR3 is TGCGCCAGCATCCGGGACTATAATACCGGGGAGCTGTTTTTT. Full variable domain (missing parts from reference TRBV5-1 and TRBJ2-2): KAGVTQTPRYLIKTRGQQVTLSCSPISGHRSVSWYQQTPGQGLQFLFEYFSETQRNKGNFPGRFSGRQFSNSRSEMNVSTLELGDSALYLCASIRDYNTGELFFGEGSRLTVL.